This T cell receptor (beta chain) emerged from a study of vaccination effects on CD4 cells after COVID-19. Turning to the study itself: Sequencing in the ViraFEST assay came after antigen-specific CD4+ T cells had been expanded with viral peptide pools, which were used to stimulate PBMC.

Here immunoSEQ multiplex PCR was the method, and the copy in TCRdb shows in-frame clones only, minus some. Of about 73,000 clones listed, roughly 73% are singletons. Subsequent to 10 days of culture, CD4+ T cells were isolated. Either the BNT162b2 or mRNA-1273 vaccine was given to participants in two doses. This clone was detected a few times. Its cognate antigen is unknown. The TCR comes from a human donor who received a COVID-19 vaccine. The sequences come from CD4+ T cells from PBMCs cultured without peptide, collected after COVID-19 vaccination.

CDR3: CASSQYTLGQGFEKLFF. The CDR3 coding sequence is TGCGCCAGCAGCCAATATACGTTGGGACAGGGATTTGAAAAACTGTTTTTT. The chain recombines TRBV4-1 with TRBJ1-4; TRBD1 agrees at 9 bases. The CDR3 is made up of 17 amino acids. Germline V CDR1 and CDR2: MGHRA, YSYEKL. V lost 2 bases, J lost 7 bases, and 11 bases stayed unmatched.